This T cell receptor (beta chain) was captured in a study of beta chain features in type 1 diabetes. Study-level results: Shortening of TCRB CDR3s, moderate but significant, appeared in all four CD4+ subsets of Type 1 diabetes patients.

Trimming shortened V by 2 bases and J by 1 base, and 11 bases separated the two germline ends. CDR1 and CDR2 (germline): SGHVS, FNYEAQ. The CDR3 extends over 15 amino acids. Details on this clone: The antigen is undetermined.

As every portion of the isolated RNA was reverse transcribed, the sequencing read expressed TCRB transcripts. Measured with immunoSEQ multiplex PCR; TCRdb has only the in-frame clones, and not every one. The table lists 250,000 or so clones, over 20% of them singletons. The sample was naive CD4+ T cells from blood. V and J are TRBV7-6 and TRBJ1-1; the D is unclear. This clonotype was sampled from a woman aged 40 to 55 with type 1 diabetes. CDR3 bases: TGTGCCAGCAGCTTAACACCCAGCGGGAACACTGAAGCTTTCTTT. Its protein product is CASSLTPSGNTEAFF. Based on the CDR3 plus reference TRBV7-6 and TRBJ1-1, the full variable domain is GAGVSQSPRYKVTKRGQDVALRCDPISGHVSLYWYRQALGQGPEFLTYFNYEAQQDKSGLPNDRFSAERPEGSISTLTIQRTEQRDSAMYRCASSLTPSGNTEAFFGQGTRLTVV.